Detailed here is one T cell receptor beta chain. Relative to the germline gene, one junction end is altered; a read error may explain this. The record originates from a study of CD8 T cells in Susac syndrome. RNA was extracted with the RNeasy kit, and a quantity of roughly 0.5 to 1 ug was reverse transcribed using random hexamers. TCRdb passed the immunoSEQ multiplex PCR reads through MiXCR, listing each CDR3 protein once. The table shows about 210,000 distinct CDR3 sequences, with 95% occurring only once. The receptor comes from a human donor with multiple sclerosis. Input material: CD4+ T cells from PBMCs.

The CDR3 DNA is TGCGCCAGCAGCCAAGAAGTACAGGTCGGGAAGCCCTTCTTC. This sequence encodes CASSQEVQVGKPFF. The chain uses TRBV4-1 and TRBJ1-2; D is perhaps TRBD1 (5 bases). CDR1 and CDR2 (germline): MGHRA, YSYEKL. The CDR3 contains 14 residues.